Following are 30 T cell receptor beta chains from one sample sequenced in a study of CD8 T cells in Susac syndrome. The RNA, roughly 0.5 to 1 ug, was put through reverse transcription using random hexamers. TCRdb independently ran MiXCR on the immunoSEQ multiplex PCR reads; one entry per CDR3 protein. This sample yields about 300,000 distinct CDR3 sequences, of which roughly 81% are seen a single time; 0.11% belongs to the top ten. Sequencing used CD8+ T cells from PBMCs. The source of these receptors is a human donor with multiple sclerosis.

V is TRBV6-5 and J is TRBJ1-1; D unclear. V lost 4 bases and J 1 base, leaving 7 bases between the germline ends. This CDR3 spans 13 amino acids. From germline, CDR1 is MNHEY and CDR2 SVGAGI. Here the CDR3 reads CASSSGENTEAFF. The CDR3 region has the DNA TGTGCCAGCAGTTCCGGAGAGAACACTGAAGCTTTCTTT.

J is TRBJ1-4 and V is TRBV5-8, with D perhaps matching TRBD1 (5 bases). Germline CDR1 and CDR2: SGHTS and YDEGEE. This CDR3 comprises 14 residues. With 5 bases removed from V and 6 bases from J, the gap between germline ends came to 14 bases. CDR3 loop: CASSRATVDEKLFF. The DNA for the CDR3 is TGTGCCAGCAGTAGGGCGACAGTCGATGAAAAACTGTTTTTT.

This clonotype was observed once. The chain is built from TRBV19 and TRBJ1-5; 7 positions agree with TRBD1. The V gene end was trimmed by 1 base and the J gene end by 4 bases; junction bases not matched to a gene: 1. Germline V gene lookup returns CDR1 LNHDA and CDR2 SQIVND (reference sequence). The CDR3 runs to 14 residues. CDR3: CASSIVTGNQPQHF. CDR3 coding DNA: TGTGCCAGTAGTATAGTGACAGGGAATCAGCCCCAGCATTTT.

The genes are TRBV7-9 and TRBJ2-5; D is perhaps TRBD2 (6 bases). Germline CDR1 reads SEHNR; CDR2 reads FQNEAQ (reference sequence). The CDR3 length is 15 residues. The V and J ends lost 3 bases and 0 bases respectively, with 11 bases between them. The CDR3 DNA is TGTGCCAGCAGCTTGTCCGGAGGGTACCAAGAGACCCAGTACTTC. The encoded protein is CASSLSGGYQETQYF. The full variable domain, its missing parts supplied by reference TRBV7-9 and TRBJ2-5, is DTGVSQNPRHKITKRGQNVTFRCDPISEHNRLYWYRQTLGQGPEFLTYFQNEAQLEKSRLLSDRFSAERPKGSFSTLEIQRTEQGDSAMYLCASSLSGGYQETQYFGPGTRLLVL.

The chain uses TRBV7-8 and TRBJ2-3; no reliable D call. The germline V and J ends were trimmed by 4 bases and 6 bases, with 17 bases remaining between them. Germline V gene data show CDR1 as SGHVS and CDR2 as FQNEAQ. The CDR3 loop spans 15 amino acids. In DNA, the CDR3 is TGTGCCAGCAGCTCATTTGATTCGTGGGCGGATACGCAGTATTTT. This gives the protein CASSSFDSWADTQYF.

This clonotype was counted a single time. V gene TRBV28 combines with J gene TRBJ1-5, with D maybe TRBD1 (5 bases). CDR1 and CDR2 from the germline V gene are MDHEN and SYDVKM. V gave up 4 bases and J gave up 5 bases, with 12 bases separating them. This CDR3 is 14 amino acids long. CDR3 DNA sequence: TGTGCCAGCAGTTCCAGGGATTTCGATCAGCCCCAGCATTTT. Its protein is CASSSRDFDQPQHF.

V usage is TRBV27 and J usage is TRBJ2-7; D gene uncertain. Deletions cut 2 bases from V and 2 bases from J, with 10 bases between. Germline V gene sequence: CDR1 MNHEY, CDR2 SMNVEV (reference sequence). This CDR3 is 14 amino acids long. CDR3 coding DNA: TGTGCCAGCAGTTTAAGGCTGGCAACCTACGAGCAGTACTTC. As protein: CASSLRLATYEQYF.

The V call is TRBV5-4, the J call TRBJ2-1; D is perhaps TRBD2 (6 bases). This CDR3 has 14 amino acids. Per the germline V gene, CDR1 is SGHNT and CDR2 is YYREEE (reference sequence). Trimming cost V 2 bases and J 7 bases, with 13 bases left between them. CDR3 DNA sequence: TGTGCCAGCAGCTTTTATGGGGGAGGTAATGAGCAGTTCTTC. This codes for CASSFYGGGNEQFF. The full variable domain, rest sourced from reference TRBV5-4 and TRBJ2-1, is ETGVTQSPTHLIKTRGQQVTLRCSSQSGHNTVSWYQQALGQGPQFIFQYYREEENGRGNFPPRFSGLQFPNYSSELNVNALELDDSALYLCASSFYGGGNEQFFGPGTRLTVL.

The CDR3 nucleotides read TGTGCCAGCAGTGAGGGAGGGACAGGGAGTTTCACTGAAGCTTTCTTT. This translates into CASSEGGTGSFTEAFF. The chain recombines TRBV28 with TRBJ1-1, with 9 bases that match TRBD1. Trimming took 5 bases from V and 4 from J; bases not matched to a gene: 11. The CDR3 contains 16 residues. Per germline, CDR1 MDHEN and CDR2 SYDVKM.

The chain joins TRBV6-1 to TRBJ2-3, with 12 bases lining up with TRBD2. J lost 6 bases, V lost 1 base, and 11 bases had no gene match. Germline assignment: CDR1 MNHNS and CDR2 SASEGT. CDR3 size: 18 residues. As DNA, the CDR3 is TGTGCCAGCAGTGAAGTTGCCGTGACTAGCGGGAGAGGGGATACGCAGTATTTT. Translation gives CASSEVAVTSGRGDTQYF.

The CDR3 spells CSVVGLAGGPPYNEQFF. CDR3 bases: TGCAGCGTTGTTGGACTAGCGGGAGGGCCGCCCTACAATGAGCAGTTCTTC. This sequence joins TRBV29-1 and TRBJ2-1; 15 bases align to TRBD2. Looked up from germline, CDR1 is SQVTM and CDR2 is ANQGSEA. The junction had 6 bases not matched to a gene; V was cut back by 4 bases and J by 2 bases. CDR3 length: 17 residues.

The chain uses TRBV29-1 and TRBJ2-4; TRBD2 might be the D (6 bases). There are 16 residues in the CDR3. Germline CDR1 is SQVTM and CDR2 is ANQGSEA. Trimming removed 3 bases at V and 1 base at J, with 16 bases between. The CDR3 reads CSVEGVGGWAKNIQYF. CDR3 DNA: TGCAGCGTTGAGGGGGTGGGAGGTTGGGCCAAAAACATTCAGTACTTC. Filled out from reference TRBV29-1 and TRBJ2-4, the complete variable domain reads SAVISQKPSRDICQRGTSLTIQCQVDSQVTMMFWYRQQPGQSLTLIATANQGSEATYESGFVIDKFPISRPNLTFSTLTVSNMSPEDSSIYLCSVEGVGGWAKNIQYFGAGTRLSVL.

The gene calls are TRBV28 and TRBJ2-6; D uncertain. The V gene lost 0 bases and the J gene lost 1 base, with 7 bases spanning the gap. The CDR3 loop spans 16 amino acids. The V gene's germline CDR1 is MDHEN and CDR2 SYDVKM. The CDR3 region has the DNA TGTGCCAGCAGTTTATGGGTGGGGTCTGGGGCCAACGTCCTGACTTTC. This encodes CASSLWVGSGANVLTF. The whole variable domain, remainder taken from reference TRBV28 and TRBJ2-6, is DVKVTQSSRYLVKRTGEKVFLECVQDMDHENMFWYRQDPGLGLRLIYFSYDVKMKEKGDIPEGYSVSREKKERFSLILESASTNQTSMYLCASSLWVGSGANVLTFGAGSRLTVL.

Remarks on this clonotype: The junction departs from the called germline gene at one end, perhaps through a read error. The J gene is TRBJ2-1, the V gene TRBV3-1, with D perhaps being TRBD1 or TRBD2 (5 bases each). CDR3 size: 16 residues. Germline V gives CDR1 LGHDT, CDR2 YNNKEL (reference sequence). The DNA for the CDR3 is TGTGCCAGCAGCCCGCGAGGGCTAGCAGAGGACAATGAGCAGCTCTTC. Translation: CASSPRGLAEDNEQLF.

This chain joins TRBV6-5 and TRBJ1-1; D gene unclear. This CDR3 has 12 residues. Germline V gene data show CDR1 as MNHEY and CDR2 as SVGAGI. Trimming took off 6 bases at V and 1 base at J, with 6 bases between the two ends. CDR3 sequence (DNA): TGTGCCAGCAGATTCTCGAACACTGAAGCTTTCTTT. This gives the protein CASRFSNTEAFF.

The chain employs TRBV6-5 and TRBJ1-6, with a tentative D call TRBD1 (6 bases). Germline CDR1 reads MNHEY; CDR2 reads SVGAGI. V lost 2 bases, J lost 3 bases, and 14 bases lay in between. The CDR3 consists of 17 residues. The CDR3 DNA reads as TGTGCCAGCAGTTACCTTGCAGAGGACAGCTATAATTCACCCCTCCACTTT. The encoded protein is CASSYLAEDSYNSPLHF.

This clonotype came up once. This chain uses TRBV3-1 with TRBJ2-6, with D perhaps matching TRBD1 or TRBD2 (7 bases each). V gave up 5 bases and J gave up 4 bases, with 15 bases separating them. CDR3 length: 16 amino acids. Germline loops: CDR1 LGHDT, CDR2 YNNKEL (reference sequence). The CDR3: CASSDQGGPGANVLTF. DNA for the CDR3: TGTGCCAGCAGCGACCAGGGGGGGCCCGGGGCCAACGTCCTGACTTTC.

V and J are TRBV5-4 and TRBJ2-1; the D gene is possibly TRBD2 (6 bases). The V gene lost 4 bases and the J gene lost 0 bases, with 14 bases spanning the gap. From germline, CDR1 is SGHNT and CDR2 YYREEE (reference sequence). CDR3 length: 16 amino acids. This CDR3 is CASSAATSSSYNEQFF. The CDR3 DNA reads as TGTGCCAGCAGCGCGGCAACTAGCAGCTCCTACAATGAGCAGTTCTTC. Combining the CDR3 with reference TRBV5-4 and TRBJ2-1 gives the whole variable domain ETGVTQSPTHLIKTRGQQVTLRCSSQSGHNTVSWYQQALGQGPQFIFQYYREEENGRGNFPPRFSGLQFPNYSSELNVNALELDDSALYLCASSAATSSSYNEQFFGPGTRLTVL.

The chain recombines TRBV3-1 with TRBJ2-1; TRBD2 agrees at 16 bases. CDR3 length: 16 residues. The junction had 1 base not matched to a gene; V was cut back by 4 bases and J by 4 bases. From germline, CDR1 is LGHDT and CDR2 YNNKEL (reference sequence). The CDR3 region has the DNA TGTGCCAGCAGCCGGGGACTAGCGGGAGGGTACAATGAGCAGTTCTTC. This encodes CASSRGLAGGYNEQFF.

The chain links TRBV28 to TRBJ1-2; no definite D call. Trimming shortened V by 7 bases and J by 4 bases, and 16 bases separated the two germline ends. In germline, CDR1 is MDHEN, CDR2 SYDVKM. The CDR3 has 14 residues. The CDR3 sequence is CASTSPGTFYGYTF. The CDR3, as DNA: TGTGCCAGCACCTCCCCCGGAACCTTCTATGGCTACACCTTC.

The chain uses TRBV27 and TRBJ2-7; D is unresolved. V was shortened by 7 bases and J by 5 bases, with 12 bases between the two germline ends. Germline V lookup: CDR1 MNHEY, CDR2 SMNVEV (reference sequence). This CDR3 region has 12 residues. CDR3 sequence reads: CASNSSPHEQYF. The CDR3 DNA reads TGTGCCAGCAACTCCTCACCCCACGAGCAGTACTTC.

This chain joins TRBV6-5 and TRBJ2-3; 8 nucleotides match TRBD1. This CDR3 region has 15 residues. Germline trimming cut 7 bases from V and 6 bases from J; bases unmatched to any gene: 12. The germline CDR1 and CDR2 sequences are MNHEY and SVGAGI. CDR3 nucleotides: TGTGCCAGCACCTCAGGGGGCGGGGCGGGGGATACGCAGTATTTT. Protein product: CASTSGGGAGDTQYF.

The chain recombines TRBV6-6 with TRBJ1-1; D unclear. From germline, CDR1 is MNHNY and CDR2 SVGAGI (reference sequence). The CDR3 is 14 amino acids. Deletions cut 2 bases from V and 2 bases from J, with 9 bases between. CDR3 sequence (DNA): TGTGCCAGCAGTTACATGCCGGGTAACACTGAAGCTTTCTTT. It codes for CASSYMPGNTEAFF.

The chain combines TRBV20-1 with TRBJ2-7, with 10 bases identical to TRBD2. The CDR3 runs 15 residues. V lost 3 bases to trimming and J lost 3 bases; unmatched junction nucleotides: 8. Per the germline V gene, CDR1 is DFQATT and CDR2 is SNEGSKA (reference sequence). The CDR3 bases are TGCAGTGCTAGGGACGGACTAGCGGATTTCTACGAGCAGTACTTC. Encoded protein: CSARDGLADFYEQYF.

The sample holds one count of this clonotype. The DNA for the CDR3 is TGTGCCTGTGAGCCGGGCTCCTACAATGAGCAGTTCTTC. This codes for CACEPGSYNEQFF. The genes are TRBV30 and TRBJ2-1; D gene uncertain. The CDR3 covers 13 residues. Trimming stripped 6 bases from V and 0 bases from J, with 9 bases between. Germline loops: CDR1 GTSNPN, CDR2 SVGIG (reference sequence).

The chain has TRBV15 and TRBJ2-1, with TRBD2 matching 9 bases. The V gene end was trimmed by 1 base and the J gene end by 5 bases; junction bases not matched to a gene: 6. The germline CDR1 and CDR2 sequences are LNHNV and YYDKDF (reference sequence). The CDR3 contains 16 residues. For the CDR3, the DNA is TGTGCCACCAGCAGAGCTCGGACTAGCGTAAACAATGAGCAGTTCTTC. Translated: CATSRARTSVNNEQFF.

The chain carries TRBV25-1 and TRBJ2-5, with D tentatively TRBD2 (7 bases). The V end was cut by 1 base, the J end by 4 bases, with 19 bases between. The CDR3 runs 17 residues. The germline V gene has CDR1 MGHDK and CDR2 SYGVNS. This CDR3 reads CASSEFPQGGRVETQYF. CDR3 DNA: TGTGCCAGCAGTGAATTCCCACAGGGAGGGCGAGTAGAGACCCAGTACTTC. The full variable domain, with the rest looked up from reference TRBV25-1 and TRBJ2-5, is EADIYQTPRYLVIGTGKKITLECSQTMGHDKMYWYQQDPGMELHLIHYSYGVNSTEKGDLSSESTVSRIRTEHFPLTLESARPSHTSQYLCASSEFPQGGRVETQYFGPGTRLLVL.

In its sample, this clonotype was seen once. This chain links TRBV18 with TRBJ2-7, with 10 bases matching TRBD1. CDR1 KGHSH and CDR2 LQKENI come from the germline V gene. The CDR3 is 14 amino acids. After removal of 0 bases from V and 5 bases from J, the junction contained 1 base not matched to a gene. The CDR3 loop is CASSPPGQGNEQYF. For the CDR3, the DNA is TGTGCCAGCTCACCACCGGGACAGGGGAACGAGCAGTACTTC.

The J gene is TRBJ2-1, the V gene TRBV24-1, with D hard to call. The CDR3 extends over 13 amino acids. V lost 0 bases to trimming and J lost 8 bases, with 7 bases between them. Germline V gives CDR1 KGHDR, CDR2 SFDVKD. For the CDR3, the DNA is TGTGCCACCAGTGATTTGCGAGAGGATGAGCAGTTCTTC. Translating gives CATSDLREDEQFF.

The chain joins TRBV2 to TRBJ2-5; no definite D call. The CDR3 is 11 residues long. V lost 3 bases and J 5 bases, leaving 4 bases between the germline ends. The germline CDR1 and CDR2 sequences are SNHLY and FYNNEI. This CDR3 is CASSDSETQYF. DNA for the CDR3: TGTGCCAGCAGTGACTCGGAGACCCAGTACTTC.